This record looks at one T cell receptor (beta chain) sequence and its context. The specificity of this receptor is unknown. No much larger clonotype is one base removed from it; base qualities were not supplied. The germline V gene (reference sequence) specifies LNHDA as CDR1 and SQIVND as CDR2. The trim is 6 bases for V and 1 base for J, with a gap of 12 bases between the germline ends. There are 15 amino acids in the CDR3, from cysteine to phenylalanine inclusive. The DNA shown is the 45-base CDR3, in frame from base 1. The data stem from a study of blood T cell repertoires in COVID-19 (dated by TCRdb to 2018 to 2021). Background on the whole study: Samples covering the acute and convalescent phases of COVID-19 were provided by collaborators in the United States, Italy and Spain. The repertoires were made available in a free public database intended to serve as a resource for research on the immune response to SARS-CoV-2. The material from the prospective study consisted of cDNA or gDNA derived from T cells, B-cell-depleted T cells, or PBMCs. Where available, HLA class I and class II types were obtained from metadata supplied by the sample provider rather than from assay-based typing. Samples were obtained from the ongoing ImmuneRACE study (first 160 participants) and from 1,000 to 1,500 subjects provided by 6 global collaborators. The sample metadata nearly always contained a de-identified subject ID, COVID-19 status, age in years and sex. The dataset comprised deeply sampled blood TCRbeta repertoires from subjects exposed to, actively infected with, or recovered from COVID-19. General study outcomes and caveats: The amount of clinical and demographic metadata varied by source and participant and was provided uncurated.

Whole blood was collected in K2EDTA tubes by collaborating institutions according to the institutions' own protocols. For TCRbeta analysis, collaborator samples were shipped as frozen whole blood, as isolated PBMCs, or as DNA extracted from either sample type. The immunoSEQ Assay, a bias-controlled multiplex PCR, was used to amplify TCRbeta CDR3 regions from genomic DNA. The paper's processing steps were these. Within the assay, amplification of reference gene primers was used to estimate how many nucleated cells each sample contained. To quantify the absolute abundance of each unique TCRbeta CDR3 rearrangement, sequence reads were collapsed and filtered. Productive Simpson clonality was computed per sample as the square root of Simpson's diversity index over productive rearrangements. TCRdb obtained this table from immuneACCESS and retained in-frame rearrangements with V and J assigned. These tables miss some clones; where compared with another copy, unresolved V genes account for less than half of the shortfall, and the remainder is unexplained. V and J calls and clone size come straight from that table; D and trimming were deduced from the DNA. In all, the sample holds tens of thousands of clones, and approximately 84% of those were seen once. 5% to 6.5% of the sample is in the top ten clones.

The chain uses TRBV19 and TRBJ2-2; TRBD2 is a weak D gene call, 5 bases matching. This TCR was sampled from a man aged 80 or over in a cohort sampled during active COVID-19. The sequencing input was peripheral blood. Here is the DNA: TGTGCCAGTAGCACCCCCGGGGTGAACACCGGGGAGCTGTTTTTT. It encodes CASSTPGVNTGELFF.